This record looks at one TCR beta chain sequence and its context. Its antigen is currently unknown. The sample belongs to a study of vaccination and CD4 T cells after COVID-19. Sequenced with the Oncomine TCR Beta short-read assay was DNA taken from cultured CD4+ T cells. TCRdb redid the calling of the PCR reads with MiXCR, one entry per CDR3 protein. The sample has over 14,000 distinct CDR3 sequences; roughly half are singletons. Per germline, CDR1 SGHAT and CDR2 FQNNGV. This CDR3 contains 16 residues. The J segment lost 4 bases and the V segment lost 5 bases, leaving 12 bases of the junction unmatched. As for treatment: approximately nine-day PBMC culture with coronavirus spike peptide pools or control peptides (ViraFEST assay).

The rearrangement uses TRBV11-2 and TRBJ2-5; 8 positions agree with TRBD2. Sample: CD4+ T cells from blood, cultured in vitro. The TCR was taken from a human donor who had recovered from COVID-19. CDR3 residues: CASSPRDGGVSETQYF. For the CDR3, the DNA is TGTGCCAGCAGCCCAAGGGACGGGGGGGTGTCAGAGACCCAGTACTTC. Combining the CDR3 with reference TRBV11-2 and TRBJ2-5 gives the whole variable domain EAGVAQSPRYKIIEKRQSVAFWCNPISGHATLYWYQQILGQGPKLLIQFQNNGVVDDSQLPKDRFSAERLKGVDSTLKIQPAKLEDSAVYLCASSPRDGGVSETQYFGPGTRLLVL.